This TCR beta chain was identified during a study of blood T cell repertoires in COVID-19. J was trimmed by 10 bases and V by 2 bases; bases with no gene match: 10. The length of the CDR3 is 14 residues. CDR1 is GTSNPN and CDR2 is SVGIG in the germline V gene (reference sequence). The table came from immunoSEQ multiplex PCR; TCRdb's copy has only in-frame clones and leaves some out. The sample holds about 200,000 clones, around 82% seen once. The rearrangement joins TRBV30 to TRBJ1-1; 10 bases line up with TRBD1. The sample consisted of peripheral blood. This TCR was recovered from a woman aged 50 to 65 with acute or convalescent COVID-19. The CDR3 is CAWSPGTGEVAAFF. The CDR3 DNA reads TGTGCCTGGAGTCCCGGGACAGGGGAAGTAGCAGCTTTCTTT.